This T cell receptor (beta chain) was captured by sequencing in a study of blood T cell repertoires in COVID-19. Study background: T cells, B-cell-depleted T cells, or PBMCs supplied cDNA or gDNA.

This CDR3 has 13 amino acids. V shed 6 bases and J shed 8 bases, with 16 bases lying between them. CDR1 is SGHVS, CDR2 FQNEAQ, per germline. Some clones are missing from TCRdb's copy, which holds only in-frame ones; the method was immunoSEQ multiplex PCR. The sample yields roughly 59,000 clones, 60% to 80% seen once. The table lists this clone with a few counts. V usage is TRBV7-8 and J usage is TRBJ1-1; D not resolved. The sequence derives from a man older than 75 with acute or convalescent COVID-19. The sequenced material came from peripheral blood. CDR3 amino acids: CASSLPRQGEAFF. CDR3 bases: TGTGCCAGCAGTCTACCCCGACAAGGAGAAGCTTTCTTT.